This TCR beta chain was captured in a study of blood T cell repertoires in COVID-19. Study-level background: Specimens from acute and convalescent COVID-19 originated in the United States, Italy and Spain.

Assignments of participants to cohorts depended upon their own reported clinical history. The CDR3 loop spans 13 amino acids. The germline V gene encodes CDR1 SGHNT and CDR2 YENEEA. V was pared by 0 bases and J by 6 bases, with 8 bases between. Measured with immunoSEQ multiplex PCR; TCRdb has only the in-frame clones, and not every one. The sample shows about 200,000 clones, around 84% of them seen only once. The clonotype originates from a woman aged 25 to 39 who had been exposed to COVID-19. The rearrangement uses TRBV11-3 and TRBJ1-1, with D maybe TRBD1 (5 bases). Sequences were obtained from PBMCs or T cells enriched from blood (not recorded which). The CDR3 DNA is TGTGCCAGCAGCTTAGAATCGGGGGCTGAAGCTTTCTTT. Encoded protein: CASSLESGAEAFF.